These 3 T cell receptor beta chains came from one sample sequenced in a study of blood T cell repertoires in COVID-19. Sequenced by immunoSEQ multiplex PCR; TCRdb stores in-frame clones only, minus some. The repertoire includes a few hundred thousand clones, around 90% of them detected once, and 5.5% to 8% sits in the top ten. Sequenced input: peripheral blood. The receptors shown here come from a woman between 50 and 59 years old with COVID-19, enrolled during active disease.

The chain combines TRBV6-6 with TRBJ1-2; D gene ambiguous. CDR1 is MNHNY, CDR2 SVGAGI, per germline (reference sequence). This CDR3 contains 13 residues. Trimming left V 3 bases short and J 4 bases short, with 9 bases between. As DNA, the CDR3 is TGTGCCAGCAGTTATAAAAGTAGCTATGGCTACACCTTC. It encodes CASSYKSSYGYTF.

The rearrangement links TRBV30 to TRBJ2-6; 7 nucleotides line up with TRBD1. V lost 7 bases to trimming and J lost 13 bases; unmatched junction nucleotides: 19. The length of the CDR3 is 15 residues. Germline CDR1 reads GTSNPN; CDR2 reads SVGIG (reference sequence). The CDR3 sequence is CASNIRDSSFGVLTF. Written as DNA, the CDR3 is TGTGCCTCCAATATACGGGACAGCTCCTTCGGAGTCCTGACTTTC.

The rearrangement uses TRBV6-2 or TRBV6-3 and TRBJ2-3, with TRBD2 as a possible D gene (6 bases). This CDR3 has 16 residues. Deletions cut 5 bases from V and 5 bases from J, with 20 bases between. Germline V gene data show CDR1 as MNHEY and CDR2 as SVGEGT. This CDR3 is CASSDRGGIHRDTQYF. DNA for the CDR3: TGTGCCAGCAGTGACCGGGGCGGGATTCATCGAGATACGCAGTATTTT.